This T cell receptor beta chain was identified during a study of cytomegalovirus exposure and HLA in healthy donors. The CDR3 loop spans 17 amino acids. V lost 5 bases, J lost 3 bases, and 23 bases lay in between. Germline loops: CDR1 SGHVS, CDR2 FQNEAQ. The protocol was immunoSEQ multiplex PCR, while the TCRdb copy is restricted to in-frame clones and leaves out a portion. The table lists 150,000 to 200,000 clones, approximately 90% of them singletons, with 3% in the top ten. The TCR sequence derives from a man younger than 30 in good health and CMV-seronegative. The chain links TRBV7-8 to TRBJ2-7; possible D gene TRBD1, 5 bases. Sequenced material: PBMCs. This CDR3 reads CASSPSAGKVDSYEQYV. In nucleotides, the CDR3 is TGTGCCAGCAGCCCCTCAGCTGGTAAGGTCGACAGCTACGAGCAGTACGTC.